The 21 T cell receptor beta chains below all came from one sample that was sequenced in a study of T cell repertoires in cytomegalovirus infection. A single record per CDR3 protein comes from TCRdb applying MiXCR to the reads. The sample holds some 920,000 distinct CDR3 sequences, 31% seen once. These receptors have no known antigen. Material: cultured CD8+ T cells from PBMCs, obtained from culture after CMV antigen stimulation. Receptors originate from a human donor in good health (CMV status not recorded). Some clones in this sample may be carry-over from other donors' samples.

This clonotype was picked up a small number of times. This sequence joins TRBV20-1 and TRBJ2-5; D not resolved. The CDR3 length is 13 residues. CDR1 is DFQATT and CDR2 is SNEGSKA in the germline V gene (reference sequence). The ends were cut back, 5 bases at V and 2 bases at J, with 12 bases in the middle. The CDR3 loop reads CSAGPRTQETQYF. CDR3 bases: TGCAGTGCTGGCCCCCGGACGCAAGAGACCCAGTACTTC.

This clonotype has ten or more counts. The V and J genes are TRBV7-2 and TRBJ2-1; D is possibly TRBD1 (6 bases). Germline V CDR1 and CDR2: SGHTA, FQGNSA. This CDR3 is 15 amino acids long. With 4 bases removed from V and 2 bases from J, the gap between germline ends came to 12 bases. The CDR3 is CASSSTGTTYNEQFF. CDR3 sequence (DNA): TGTGCCAGCAGCTCCACCGGGACAACCTACAATGAGCAGTTCTTC.

This rearrangement joins TRBV24-1 to TRBJ2-2; 9 positions agree with TRBD1. Germline values: CDR1 KGHDR, CDR2 SFDVKD. V lost 7 bases to trimming and J lost 6 bases; unmatched junction nucleotides: 2. This CDR3 region has 13 residues. The CDR3 is CATRQGAPGELFF. DNA of the CDR3: TGTGCCACCAGACAGGGGGCCCCCGGGGAGCTGTTTTTT.

This clonotype was detected only a few times. V usage is TRBV5-1 and J usage is TRBJ2-7; TRBD2 agrees at 13 bases. Germline V gene sequence: CDR1 SGHRS, CDR2 YFSETQ. The CDR3 is 16 amino acids. After removal of 4 bases from V and 3 bases from J, the junction contained 7 bases not matched to a gene. The chain's CDR3 is CASSAPGLAGFYEQYF. CDR3 coding DNA: TGCGCCAGCAGCGCCCCGGGACTAGCGGGGTTCTACGAGCAGTACTTC. The entire variable domain, with the rest obtained from reference TRBV5-1 and TRBJ2-7, is as follows: KAGVTQTPRYLIKTRGQQVTLSCSPISGHRSVSWYQQTPGQGLQFLFEYFSETQRNKGNFPGRFSGRQFSNSRSEMNVSTLELGDSALYLCASSAPGLAGFYEQYFGPGTRLTVT.

This clonotype appeared a few times. This chain links TRBV11-1 with TRBJ2-1; weak D call: TRBD2 (6 bases). Trimming left V 4 bases short and J 3 bases short, with 13 bases between. CDR1 is SGHAT and CDR2 is FQDESV in the germline V gene (reference sequence). The CDR3 is 15 amino acids. DNA of the CDR3: TGTGCCAGCAGCTCCGGTGGGGGGTTCTACAATGAGCAGTTCTTC. This encodes CASSSGGGFYNEQFF. Looking up the rest from reference TRBV11-1 and TRBJ2-1 gives the full variable domain: EAEVAQSPRYKITEKSQAVAFWCDPISGHATLYWYRQILGQGPELLVQFQDESVVDDSQLPKDRFSAERLKGVDSTLKIQPAELGDSAMYLCASSSGGGFYNEQFFGPGTRLTVL.

In its sample, this clonotype was seen a few times. V is TRBV7-8 and J is TRBJ1-2; no definite D call. The CDR3 covers 12 residues. Germline CDR1 and CDR2: SGHVS and FQNEAQ. Trimming took 7 bases from V and 4 from J, leaving 10 bases between them. The CDR3 loop reads CASTPWGYGYTF. The CDR3 nucleotides are TGTGCCAGCACCCCTTGGGGCTATGGCTACACCTTC. Together with reference TRBV7-8 and TRBJ1-2, the CDR3 gives the full variable domain: GAGVSQSPRYKVAKRGQDVALRCDPISGHVSLFWYQQALGQGPEFLTYFQNEAQLDKSGLPSDRFFAERPEGSVSTLKIQRTQQEDSAVYLCASTPWGYGYTFGSGTRLTVV.

This chain links TRBV10-3 with TRBJ1-5, with 7 bases fitting TRBD1. Germline V gives CDR1 ENHRY, CDR2 SYGVKD. V trimming: 3 bases; J trimming: 0 bases; junction bases outside the gene matches: 11. This CDR3 contains 18 residues. The chain's CDR3 is CAISEFGRGTYSNQPQHF. In DNA form, the CDR3 reads TGTGCCATCAGTGAATTTGGCAGGGGGACTTATAGCAATCAGCCCCAGCATTTT.

With respect to this clonotype: The junction departs from germline at one end; a sequencing error may be responsible. The chain is built from TRBV11-2 and TRBJ1-5; D unclear. CDR1 is SGHAT, CDR2 FQNNGV, per germline. CDR3 size: 14 residues. This chain's CDR3 is CANSSGVVHQPQHF. The CDR3 nucleotides read TGTGCCAACAGCTCCGGAGTAGTACATCAGCCCCAGCATTTT. Based on the CDR3 plus reference TRBV11-2 and TRBJ1-5, the full variable domain is EAGVAQSPRYKIIEKRQSVAFWCNPISGHATLYWYQQILGQGPKLLIQFQNNGVVDDSQLPKDRFSAERLKGVDSTLKIQPAKLEDSAVYLCANSSGVVHQPQHFGDGTRLSIL.

Only a few counts were recorded for this clonotype. The chain joins TRBV7-8 to TRBJ2-5; TRBD2 matches 7 bases. After removal of 1 base from V and 5 bases from J, the junction contained 13 bases not matched to a gene. CDR1 and CDR2 (germline): SGHVS, FQNEAQ. The CDR3 totals 17 residues. The CDR3, as DNA: TGTGCCAGCAGCTTAGACCGGCTAGGCGGGGGTTCTGAGACCCAGTACTTC. It translates to CASSLDRLGGGSETQYF.

The chain is built from TRBV28 and TRBJ1-5, with D tentatively TRBD1 (5 bases). CDR1 and CDR2 from the germline V gene are MDHEN and SYDVKM. The V end was cut by 11 bases, the J end by 3 bases, with 14 bases between. The CDR3 sequence is 13 residues long. The CDR3 loop reads CAARDFPNQPQHF. CDR3 sequence (DNA): TGTGCCGCACGGGACTTCCCCAATCAGCCCCAGCATTTT.

The gene calls are TRBV5-4 and TRBJ1-2; D is undetermined. The V and J ends lost 5 bases and 4 bases respectively, with 21 bases between them. The germline V gene encodes CDR1 SGHNT and CDR2 YYREEE (reference sequence). The CDR3 length is 16 residues. The CDR3 reads CASRTPDLGLGYGYTF. CDR3 bases: TGTGCCAGCAGAACCCCCGATCTCGGCCTGGGCTATGGCTACACCTTC.

The chain recombines TRBV6-5 with TRBJ2-1; 8 bases align to TRBD1. The CDR3 spans 14 residues. CDR1 MNHEY and CDR2 SVGAGI come from the germline V gene. V was clipped by 5 bases and J by 7 bases; unmatched bases: 7. Here the CDR3 DNA reads TGTGCCAGCAGTCCCCGACAGGGGTGGAATGAGCAGTTCTTC. It encodes CASSPRQGWNEQFF.

This chain uses TRBV5-6 with TRBJ1-2; a possible D gene is TRBD1 (5 bases). The CDR3 is 13 amino acids. Germline V gene sequence: CDR1 SGHDT, CDR2 YYEEEE. Between the trimmed V and J ends, which lost 5 bases and 3 bases, there was a span of 11 bases. The CDR3, as DNA: TGTGCCAGCAGGACAGACAGTTACTATGGCTACACCTTC. Translating it yields CASRTDSYYGYTF.

This clonotype has a count of ten or more. V and J are TRBV7-9 and TRBJ2-1; either TRBD1 or TRBD2 may supply D (5 bases each). This CDR3 is 14 amino acids long. The V end lost 1 base, the J end lost 5 bases, and 9 bases lay between the germline ends. The germline V gene encodes CDR1 SEHNR and CDR2 FQNEAQ (reference sequence). CDR3 in amino acids: CASSLGGYDNEQFF. For the CDR3, the DNA is TGTGCCAGCAGCTTAGGGGGGTACGACAATGAGCAGTTCTTC.

The chain links TRBV12-5 to TRBJ1-6; 8 bases match TRBD1. Germline values: CDR1 LGHNT, CDR2 FRNRAP. V trimming: 6 bases; J trimming: 1 base; junction bases outside the gene matches: 8. The CDR3 consists of 17 residues. CDR3 residues: CASGLTGVKSYNSPLHF. In DNA, the CDR3 is TGTGCTAGTGGCTTGACAGGGGTGAAATCCTATAATTCACCCCTCCACTTT. The full variable domain, its missing parts supplied by reference TRBV12-5 and TRBJ1-6, is DARVTQTPRHKVTEMGQEVTMRCQPILGHNTVFWYRQTMMQGLELLAYFRNRAPLDDSGMPKDRFSAEMPDATLATLKIQPSEPRDSAVYFCASGLTGVKSYNSPLHFGNGTRLTVT.

The CDR3 loop reads CASTWTGTNEKLFF. DNA of the CDR3: TGTGCCAGCACCTGGACAGGGACAAATGAAAAACTGTTTTTT. This sequence joins TRBV4-2 and TRBJ1-4, with TRBD1 matching 8 bases. With 7 bases clipped from V and 5 bases from J, the junction kept 6 bases outside the gene matches. The length of the CDR3 is 14 residues. Per germline, CDR1 LGHNA and CDR2 YNFKEQ.

In its sample, this clonotype was seen a few times. The V gene is TRBV12-3 or TRBV12-4, the J gene TRBJ2-3, with no clear D. V was clipped by 2 bases and J by 3 bases, with 6 bases between them. This CDR3 contains 13 residues. In DNA form, the CDR3 reads TGTGCCAGCAGTTTACACGGGACAGATACGCAGTATTTT. Protein product: CASSLHGTDTQYF.

The chain is built from TRBV12-3 or TRBV12-4 and TRBJ2-1, with TRBD1 identical over 9 bases. The CDR3 covers 16 residues. Losses at the gene ends were 0 bases for V and 5 bases for J; bases not matched to a gene: 5. In DNA, the CDR3 is TGTGCCAGCAGTTTAGCCCCGGGACAGGGAGACAATGAGCAGTTCTTC. Translated: CASSLAPGQGDNEQFF.

V is TRBV28 and J is TRBJ2-1; 8 bases match TRBD1. The germline CDR1 and CDR2 sequences are MDHEN and SYDVKM. Trimming at V came to 4 bases and at J to 9 bases, leaving 8 bases not matched to a gene. The CDR3 spans 14 residues. The CDR3 reads CASSSDREEGEQFF. The DNA of the CDR3 is TGTGCCAGCAGTTCGGACAGGGAAGAGGGTGAGCAGTTCTTC.

This clonotype was detected a few times. The J gene is TRBJ2-3, the V gene TRBV4-3; the match to TRBD1 covers 9 bases. This CDR3 is built from 16 residues. In germline, CDR1 is LGHNA, CDR2 YSLEER. J was trimmed by 6 bases and V by 0 bases; bases with no gene match: 7. CDR3 loop: CASSQDRTGVGDTQYF. DNA of the CDR3: TGCGCCAGCAGCCAAGATCGGACAGGGGTCGGGGATACGCAGTATTTT.

V usage is TRBV12-3 or TRBV12-4 and J usage is TRBJ1-6, with a weak D call TRBD1 (6 bases). The V gene lost 3 bases and the J gene lost 10 bases, with 13 bases spanning the gap. This CDR3 contains 14 residues. The CDR3 here is CASSFGGGVSPLHF. The CDR3 DNA reads TGTGCCAGCAGTTTCGGGGGCGGTGTGTCACCCCTCCACTTT.